Below, 12 T cell receptor beta chains from the same sample are listed, as sequenced in a study of quantifying T cell responses using KT2 cells. Study-wide context: Reverse transcription used primers in the TCR alpha and beta constant regions.

An oligo carrying a UMI was ligated to the cDNA 3' end. First-round PCR used approximately 4 cycles and beta primers RC1.1 and RC1.2 covering TRBC1 and TRBC2. One entry per CDR3 protein, called by TCRdb with MiXCR from the UMI-ligation and nested PCR reads. This repertoire shows 40,000 to 50,000 distinct CDR3 sequences, over 15% found once; its top ten account for 40% to 45%. Sequenced material: PBMCs spiked with cells of the T cell clone KT2. Source of these receptors: a human donor.

The V gene is TRBV19, the J gene TRBJ1-2; D is perhaps TRBD1 (5 bases). The CDR3 runs 16 residues. Deletions cut 5 bases from V and 0 bases from J, with 16 bases between. CDR1 LNHDA and CDR2 SQIVND come from the germline V gene (reference sequence). CDR3: CASSLLRGVSNYGYTF. CDR3 coding DNA: TGTGCCAGTAGTCTATTGAGGGGCGTCTCTAACTATGGCTACACCTTC.

The chain joins TRBV20-1 to TRBJ1-1; TRBD1 might be the D (5 bases). The CDR3 runs 14 residues. The ends were cut back, 1 base at V and 4 bases at J, with 13 bases in the middle. Germline values: CDR1 DFQATT, CDR2 SNEGSKA (reference sequence). CDR3: CSARGLRGRTEAFF. The CDR3 nucleotides are TGCAGTGCTAGAGGGTTGCGGGGACGCACTGAAGCTTTCTTT.

This clonotype has just one count. The rearrangement links TRBV6-6 to TRBJ1-5; D remains ambiguous. V gave up 11 bases and J gave up 0 bases, with 14 bases separating them. The germline V gene encodes CDR1 MNHNY and CDR2 SVGAGI (reference sequence). This CDR3 contains 14 residues. The chain's CDR3 is CALAEDYSNQPQHF. The CDR3 bases are TGTGCCTTGGCCGAGGATTATAGCAATCAGCCCCAGCATTTT.

CDR3 amino acids: CASSYREEVSGNTIYF. CDR3 DNA: TGTGCCAGCAGTTACAGGGAGGAGGTCTCTGGAAACACCATATATTTT. The rearrangement uses TRBV6-1 and TRBJ1-3, with D possibly being TRBD1 (6 bases). The germline V gene encodes CDR1 MNHNS and CDR2 SASEGT. V lost 5 bases and J lost 0, with 14 bases in between. The CDR3 has 16 amino acids.

This clonotype was picked up many times. The V gene is TRBV11-2, the J gene TRBJ2-3, with D unresolved. V lost 2 bases, J lost 4 bases, and 4 bases lay in between. This CDR3 spans 12 amino acids. Germline V gives CDR1 SGHAT, CDR2 FQNNGV. Here the CDR3 reads CASSLWADTQYF. The CDR3 DNA sequence: TGTGCCAGCAGCTTATGGGCAGATACGCAGTATTTT.

Points on this clonotype: A much larger clone is a single base away; this may be a read error. The chain couples TRBV7-3 to TRBJ1-6; a weak D match, TRBD1 (6 bases). Germline CDR1 SGHTA, CDR2 FQGTGA. The CDR3 contains 12 residues. In nucleotides, the CDR3 is TGTGCCAGCAGCCACCCACGGGGGCTCCTCCGCTTT. As protein: CASSHPRGLLRF.

The CDR3 reads CASSTRGHQETQYF. The CDR3, as DNA: TGCGCCAGCAGCACCAGGGGCCACCAAGAGACCCAGTACTTC. The gene calls are TRBV5-1 and TRBJ2-5, with a tentative D call TRBD1 (6 bases). V was trimmed by 4 bases and J by 0 bases, leaving 10 bases between them. There are 14 residues in the CDR3. CDR1 and CDR2 from the germline V gene are SGHRS and YFSETQ.

The J gene is TRBJ2-3, the V gene TRBV7-2; TRBD2 matches at 12 bases. The CDR3 covers 14 residues. Per the germline V gene, CDR1 is SGHTA and CDR2 is FQGNSA. Losses at the gene ends were 7 bases for V and 6 bases for J; bases not matched to a gene: 5. CDR3 nucleotide sequence: TGTGCCAGCACCCTAGCGGGAGGGCTGGATACGCAGTATTTT. It is translated as CASTLAGGLDTQYF.

This clonotype was seen only a few times. The V and J genes are TRBV10-2 and TRBJ1-1; D gene uncertain. Trimming shortened V by 2 bases and J by 0 bases, and 10 bases separated the two germline ends. The germline gives CDR1 WSHSY, CDR2 SAAADI. The CDR3 is made up of 15 amino acids. CDR3 sequence: CASSEIGRMNTEAFF. The CDR3 DNA follows: TGCGCCAGCAGTGAGATAGGTCGAATGAACACTGAAGCTTTCTTT.

This clonotype appeared a single time. The CDR3 DNA reads as TGTGCCAGCAGTCGGGACAGAGACAATGAGCAGTTCTTC. Protein product: CASSRDRDNEQFF. V is TRBV2 and J is TRBJ2-1; 7 bases map to TRBD1. J lost 5 bases, V lost 5 bases, and 3 bases had no gene match. The CDR3 is made up of 13 amino acids. CDR1 and CDR2 from the germline V gene are SNHLY and FYNNEI.

This clonotype was seen repeatedly, ten times or more. The CDR3 is CASSDLTGVGEQYF. The CDR3 DNA is TGTGCCAGCAGTGATCTAACAGGGGTCGGCGAGCAGTACTTC. The chain uses TRBV25-1 and TRBJ2-7; 7 nucleotides line up with TRBD1. J was trimmed by 6 bases and V by 3 bases; bases with no gene match: 8. In germline, CDR1 is MGHDK, CDR2 SYGVNS. The CDR3 runs to 14 residues.

This rearrangement joins TRBV9 to TRBJ1-5; 9 nucleotides match TRBD1. CDR1 is SGDLS, CDR2 YYNGEE, per germline. The CDR3 spans 14 residues. V dropped 3 bases and J dropped 10; count of bases not matched to a gene: 8. In DNA, the CDR3 is TGTGCCAGCAGCGAGGGACAGGGAAAGTCTCCCCAGCATTTT. This gives the protein CASSEGQGKSPQHF.